Presented here are 31 T cell receptor beta chains from one specimen sequenced in a study of read filtering for tumor transcriptome and immune sequencing (dated by TCRdb to 2018 to 2021). Sequencing was carried out with an Illumina HiSeq 4000. The Immunoverse kit was used to build TCR libraries from around 400 ng RNA, with molecular barcoded adaptors covering alpha/delta and beta/gamma chains. The public reads were reprocessed in TCRdb via fastp at Q25 and MiXCR, keeping in-frame beta chains. Merged by CDR3 protein, the rows form single entries marked with the most common genes and DNA. Here the sample has roughly 60,000 distinct CDR3 sequences; 20% to 25% occur a single time. 15% to 20% of the sample belongs to the ten largest clones. The sample comprised a population of CD138-negative cells sorted from bone marrow. According to the study, the label for this sample's cell subset or site signals: bone marrow mononuclear cells depleted of CD138+ plasma/myeloma cells by negative magnetic selection. All receptors derive from a donor aged 40 or older with multiple myeloma.

Ten or more counts support this clonotype. The chain joins TRBV7-3 to TRBJ2-1, with 12 positions matching TRBD2. CDR3 size: 15 residues. The trim removed 5 bases at V and 5 bases at J, leaving 4 bases unmatched. In germline, CDR1 is SGHTA, CDR2 FQGTGA. CDR3 nucleotide sequence: TGTGCCAGCAGCAGGACTAGCGGGGCCCACAATGAGCAGTTCTTC. Residues: CASSRTSGAHNEQFF.

This clonotype has ten or more counts. The V call is TRBV5-1, the J call TRBJ2-5; 13 bases fit TRBD2. With 4 bases clipped from V and 2 bases from J, the junction kept 5 bases outside the gene matches. Germline lookup yields CDR1 SGHRS and CDR2 YFSETQ. The CDR3 loop spans 16 amino acids. The CDR3 sequence: CASSPGLAGLQETQYF. CDR3 sequence (DNA): TGCGCCAGCAGCCCGGGACTAGCGGGATTACAAGAGACCCAGTACTTC.

This clonotype was counted a few times. This chain connects TRBV4-1 to TRBJ1-5, with D maybe TRBD1 (6 bases). Germline loops: CDR1 MGHRA, CDR2 YSYEKL. The CDR3 is 16 residues long. V lost 0 bases and J lost 1, with 10 bases in between. CDR3 amino acids: CASSQDSGASNQPQHF. CDR3 coding DNA: TGCGCCAGCAGCCAAGATTCGGGGGCCAGCAATCAGCCCCAGCATTTT.

Many counts were recorded for this clonotype. The chain is built from TRBV5-1 and TRBJ1-1; D unclear. The CDR3 is made up of 15 amino acids. V lost 0 bases, J lost 4 bases, and 13 bases lay in between. Germline assignment: CDR1 SGHRS and CDR2 YFSETQ. CDR3 DNA: TGCGCCAGCAGCTTGGAGCCGACTTCGGCCACTGAAGCTTTCTTT. Its protein product is CASSLEPTSATEAFF.

This clonotype showed up just once. A read error is possible here, since a much larger clone lies one base away. The J gene is TRBJ1-4, the V gene TRBV6-1; perhaps TRBD1 as D (6 bases). The CDR3 has 17 amino acids. CDR1 is MNHNS and CDR2 is SASEGT in the germline V gene. The CDR3 protein is CASGEAINPGAREKLFF. CDR3 bases: TGTGCCAGCGGTGAAGCAATCAACCCAGGGGCGAGAGAAAAACTGTTTTTT.

This clonotype was seen repeatedly, ten times or more. The V call is TRBV20-1, the J call TRBJ2-1; 9 positions agree with TRBD2. Trimming took 0 bases from V and 10 from J; bases not matched to a gene: 16. This CDR3 has 17 residues. Looked up from germline, CDR1 is DFQATT and CDR2 is SNEGSKA (reference sequence). The CDR3 sequence is CSARDQHDGGRVGEQFF. For the CDR3, the DNA is TGCAGTGCTAGAGATCAGCACGACGGCGGGAGGGTTGGAGAGCAGTTCTTC.

This clonotype was picked up many times. The genes are TRBV6-5 and TRBJ1-1, with D hard to call. The germline V gene encodes CDR1 MNHEY and CDR2 SVGAGI. V lost 0 bases and J lost 3, with 5 bases in between. CDR3 length equals 13 residues. CDR3 nucleotides: TGTGCCAGCAGTTACTCGAAGGACACTGAAGCTTTCTTT. Protein sequence: CASSYSKDTEAFF.

This clonotype came up once. The chain links TRBV6-5 to TRBJ2-1; D might be TRBD1 (8 bases). This CDR3 region has 17 residues. Germline CDR1 MNHEY, CDR2 SVGAGI. The V end was cut by 7 bases, the J end by 6 bases, with 25 bases between. CDR3 in DNA: TGTGCCAGCAATTGGGACAGGAGGGGGGGACCCTGCAATGAGCAGTTCTTC. This sequence encodes CASNWDRRGGPCNEQFF.

This clonotype was observed at least ten times. The J gene is TRBJ2-3, the V gene TRBV24-1; TRBD1 agrees at 9 bases. Trimming at V came to 3 bases and at J to 0 bases, leaving 3 bases not matched to a gene. Germline CDR1 reads KGHDR; CDR2 reads SFDVKD. The length of the CDR3 is 16 residues. The CDR3 is CATSDRTGDSTDTQYF. Here the CDR3 DNA reads TGTGCCACCAGTGATCGGACAGGGGATAGCACAGATACGCAGTATTTT.

Of note for this clonotype: A much larger clone lies one base from this, so it may be a read error. The chain has TRBV29-1 and TRBJ2-2, with 15 bases identical to TRBD2. Per germline, CDR1 SQVTM and CDR2 ANQGSEA. The CDR3 consists of 14 residues. The CDR3 DNA is TGCGGCGTGAGGGGACTAGCGGGGGGCGGGGAGCTGTTTTTT. Its translation is CGVRGLAGGGELFF.

Comment on this clonotype: This may come from a read error, since a much larger clone is one base off. The V call is TRBV4-1, the J call TRBJ2-7; no clear D gene. This CDR3 region has 13 residues. Per germline, CDR1 MGHRA and CDR2 YSYEKL. The V gene lost 1 base and the J gene lost 11 bases, with 15 bases spanning the gap. CDR3 DNA: TGCGCCAGCAGCCAAGTGTCGGTGGCAGTCAAGTACTTC. Protein: CASSQVSVAVKYF.

This clonotype was counted ten times or more. The chain uses TRBV6-5 and TRBJ2-5, with D uncertain. Germline assignment: CDR1 MNHEY and CDR2 SVGAGI. The CDR3 runs 16 residues. V was clipped by 6 bases and J by 3 bases, with 20 bases between them. CDR3 DNA: TGTGCCAGCAGCCACCCCTGGGGTCCCAAGAAAGAGACCCAGTACTTC. This codes for CASSHPWGPKKETQYF.

This clonotype was counted at least ten times. The gene calls are TRBV12-3 or TRBV12-4 and TRBJ2-2, with 8 bases identical to TRBD1. The CDR3 sequence is 15 residues long. With V trimmed by 2 bases and J by 5 bases, 4 bases remained unmatched. The DNA for the CDR3 is TGTGCCAGCAGTTTACGAACAGGGGGGACCGGGGAGCTGTTTTTT. It translates to CASSLRTGGTGELFF.

This clonotype was seen repeatedly, ten times or more. The chain employs TRBV28 and TRBJ1-2; 9 positions match TRBD1. In germline, CDR1 is MDHEN, CDR2 SYDVKM. The CDR3 contains 13 residues. The J segment lost 3 bases and the V segment lost 8 bases, leaving 4 bases of the junction unmatched. The DNA of the CDR3 is TGTGCCAGCCACACAGGGGGCCACTATGGCTACACCTTC. It encodes CASHTGGHYGYTF.

Note on this clonotype: A far larger clone is off by one base, so a read error is likely. The V gene is TRBV7-9, the J gene TRBJ1-1; no clear D. The CDR3 contains 13 residues. The germline V gene has CDR1 SEHNR and CDR2 FQNEAQ (reference sequence). V was pared by 1 base and J by 1 base, with 4 bases between. CDR3 amino acids: CASSLEQNTEAFF. CDR3 in DNA: TGTGCCAGCAGCTTAGAGCAGAACACTGAAGCTTTCTTT. The whole variable domain, remainder taken from reference TRBV7-9 and TRBJ1-1, is DTGVSQNPRHKITKRGQNVTFRCDPISEHNRLYWYRQTLGQGPEFLTYFQNEAQLEKSRLLSDRFSAERPKGSFSTLEIQRTEQGDSAMYLCASSLEQNTEAFFGQGTRLTVV.

This clonotype was found many times. The chain joins TRBV12-3 or TRBV12-4 to TRBJ2-1, with TRBD1 matching 11 bases. The trim removed 5 bases at V and 0 bases at J, leaving 0 bases unmatched. This CDR3 contains 15 residues. CDR3 DNA: TGTGCCAGCAGTGGGACAGGGGGCTCCTACAATGAGCAGTTCTTC. Protein sequence: CASSGTGGSYNEQFF.

The J gene is TRBJ2-5, the V gene TRBV20-1, with D possibly being TRBD1 (5 bases). Deletions cut 1 base from V and 4 bases from J, with 13 bases between. The CDR3 has 14 amino acids. Germline loops: CDR1 DFQATT, CDR2 SNEGSKA (reference sequence). In DNA, the CDR3 is TGCAGTGCTAGAGCAACAGGATGGCGAGAGACCCAGTACTTC. Amino acids: CSARATGWRETQYF.

This clonotype has a count of ten or more. The genes are TRBV6-5 and TRBJ2-6, with 7 positions matching TRBD1. The V gene end was trimmed by 5 bases and the J gene end by 1 base; junction bases not matched to a gene: 5. Germline V CDR1 and CDR2: MNHEY, SVGAGI. The CDR3 has 16 amino acids. The CDR3 sequence is CASSPTTGSGANVLTF. CDR3 bases: TGTGCCAGCAGTCCAACGACAGGGTCTGGGGCCAACGTCCTGACTTTC.

This clonotype has ten or more counts. The rearrangement links TRBV28 to TRBJ2-2; 12 bases are shared with TRBD2. Germline assignment: CDR1 MDHEN and CDR2 SYDVKM. The CDR3 has 16 amino acids. V was clipped by 2 bases and J by 5 bases; unmatched bases: 3. CDR3 bases: TGTGCCAGCAGTTTAACTAGCGGGAGGCGAACCGGGGAGCTGTTTTTT. It translates to CASSLTSGRRTGELFF.

Worth noting for this clonotype: The CDR3 does not end in the conserved phenylalanine or tryptophan, so this is likely a read error. The chain joins TRBV28 to TRBJ2-1, with D maybe TRBD2 (6 bases). V lost 9 bases to trimming and J lost 2 bases, with 14 bases between them. Germline V gene lookup returns CDR1 MDHEN and CDR2 SYDVKM. The CDR3 covers 14 residues. Written as DNA, the CDR3 is TGTGCCAGTCACGGGGGTTACCCCTACAATGAGCAGTTCCTC. The encoded protein is CASHGGYPYNEQFL.

V usage is TRBV7-6 and J usage is TRBJ1-3; 7 nucleotides line up with TRBD1. The germline CDR1 and CDR2 sequences are SGHVS and FNYEAQ. The CDR3 has 14 amino acids. V gave up 4 bases and J gave up 4 bases; unmatched junction bases: 4. The CDR3 reads CASSSTGQGNTIYF. In nucleotides, the CDR3 is TGTGCCAGCAGCTCGACAGGGCAAGGAAACACCATATATTTT.

This clonotype occurred many times. CDR3 DNA sequence: TGTGCCAGCAGCTTAGGAGTCAGCTTGAACACTGAAGCTTTCTTT. It is translated as CASSLGVSLNTEAFF. This sequence joins TRBV7-9 and TRBJ1-1; D is undetermined. The CDR3 is 15 amino acids. Germline V lookup: CDR1 SEHNR, CDR2 FQNEAQ (reference sequence). Deletions cut 1 base from V and 0 bases from J, with 9 bases between.

This clonotype was observed many times. The CDR3 sequence is CASRLADTGELFF. In DNA form, the CDR3 reads TGCGCCAGCCGACTAGCGGATACCGGGGAGCTGTTTTTT. The rearrangement joins TRBV10-2 to TRBJ2-2; 9 nucleotides align to TRBD2. The germline V gene encodes CDR1 WSHSY and CDR2 SAAADI. V lost 8 bases, J lost 5 bases, and 3 bases stayed unmatched. The CDR3 covers 13 residues.

This clonotype was detected only a few times. This chain joins TRBV4-1 and TRBJ1-6; D unresolved. This CDR3 region has 11 residues. In germline, CDR1 is MGHRA, CDR2 YSYEKL. The germline V and J ends were trimmed by 0 bases and 14 bases, with 5 bases remaining between them. The CDR3 protein is CASSQDSTLHF. The CDR3 nucleotides are TGCGCCAGCAGCCAAGATAGCACCCTCCACTTT.

The chain recombines TRBV2 with TRBJ2-1; 7 bases map to TRBD2. The CDR3 totals 15 residues. With V trimmed by 7 bases and J by 2 bases, 8 bases remained unmatched. Germline loops: CDR1 SNHLY, CDR2 FYNNEI. DNA for the CDR3: TGTGCCAGCATCGATCACGGGACTACCTACAATGAGCAGTTCTTC. This sequence encodes CASIDHGTTYNEQFF.

The chain joins TRBV2 to TRBJ2-1, with 11 bases identical to TRBD2. This CDR3 has 17 residues. With V trimmed by 2 bases and J by 0 bases, 3 bases remained unmatched. Germline V CDR1 and CDR2: SNHLY, FYNNEI. As DNA, the CDR3 is TGTGCCAGCAGTGAAACTAGCGGGAGAGGCTCCTACAATGAGCAGTTCTTC. Translation: CASSETSGRGSYNEQFF.

This clonotype was detected many times. The rearrangement joins TRBV20-1 to TRBJ2-7; TRBD1 matches at 7 bases. Germline CDR1 and CDR2: DFQATT and SNEGSKA (reference sequence). This CDR3 spans 12 amino acids. V shed 5 bases, J shed 4 bases, and the junction held 5 bases outside the gene matches. CDR3: CSARTGFYEQYF. DNA for the CDR3: TGCAGTGCTCGGACAGGCTTTTACGAGCAGTACTTC.

In this sample, this clonotype turned up many times. This chain links TRBV29-1 with TRBJ2-3, with D possibly matching TRBD1 (8 bases). The germline gives CDR1 SQVTM, CDR2 ANQGSEA. V lost 8 bases, J lost 1 base, and 19 bases lay in between. This CDR3 contains 15 residues. The CDR3 DNA reads as TGCAGCATAGGACAGGGAGGGTTCGGCACAGATACGCAGTATTTT. It translates to CSIGQGGFGTDTQYF.

The table lists this clonotype with many counts. The rearrangement joins TRBV7-8 to TRBJ2-7; either TRBD1 or TRBD2 may fit D (5 bases each). Germline V CDR1 and CDR2: SGHVS, FQNEAQ. Trimming removed 5 bases from V and 0 bases from J, with 14 bases in between. The CDR3 sequence is 15 residues long. The CDR3, as DNA: TGTGCCAGCAGCCAGTGGCAGGGACCCTCCTACGAGCAGTACTTC. Amino acid sequence: CASSQWQGPSYEQYF.

The sample holds many counts of this clonotype. The chain joins TRBV30 to TRBJ2-1; no clear D. V was clipped by 1 base and J by 6 bases, with 1 base between them. Germline loops: CDR1 GTSNPN, CDR2 SVGIG (reference sequence). The CDR3 has 10 amino acids. The CDR3 is CAWSGNEQFF. CDR3 DNA: TGTGCCTGGAGTGGCAATGAGCAGTTCTTC.

This clonotype was recorded at least ten times. The chain employs TRBV19 and TRBJ2-5; 8 bases match TRBD1. The germline V gene encodes CDR1 LNHDA and CDR2 SQIVND (reference sequence). This CDR3 has 17 amino acids. The J segment lost 4 bases and the V segment lost 0 bases, leaving 10 bases of the junction unmatched. As DNA, the CDR3 is TGTGCCAGTAGTATAGATCTCCTGGCAGGGGGCGTAGAGACCCAGTACTTC. It translates to CASSIDLLAGGVETQYF.